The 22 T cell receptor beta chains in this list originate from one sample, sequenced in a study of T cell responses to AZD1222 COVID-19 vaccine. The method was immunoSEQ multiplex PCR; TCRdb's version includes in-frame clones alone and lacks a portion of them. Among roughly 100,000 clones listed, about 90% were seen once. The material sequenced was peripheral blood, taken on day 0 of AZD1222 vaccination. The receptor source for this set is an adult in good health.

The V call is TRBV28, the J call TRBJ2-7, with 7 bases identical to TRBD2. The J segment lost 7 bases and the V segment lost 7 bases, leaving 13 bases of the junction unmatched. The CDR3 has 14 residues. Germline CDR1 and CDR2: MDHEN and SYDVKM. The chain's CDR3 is CASTIRLAWGEQYF. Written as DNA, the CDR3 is TGTGCCAGCACCATCAGACTAGCCTGGGGGGAGCAGTACTTC.

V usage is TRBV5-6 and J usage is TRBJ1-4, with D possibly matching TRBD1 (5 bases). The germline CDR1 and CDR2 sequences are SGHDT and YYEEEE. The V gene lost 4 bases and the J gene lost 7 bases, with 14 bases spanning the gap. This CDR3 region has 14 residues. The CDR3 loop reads CASSLTELGEKLFF. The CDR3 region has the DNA TGTGCCAGCAGCCTGACAGAACTGGGTGAAAAACTGTTTTTT.

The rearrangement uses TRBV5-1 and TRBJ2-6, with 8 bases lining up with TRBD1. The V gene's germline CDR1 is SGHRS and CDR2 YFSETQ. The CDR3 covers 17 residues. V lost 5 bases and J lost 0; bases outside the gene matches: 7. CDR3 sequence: CASSPGQVLSGANVLTF. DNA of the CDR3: TGCGCCAGCAGTCCGGGACAGGTCCTCTCTGGGGCCAACGTCCTGACTTTC. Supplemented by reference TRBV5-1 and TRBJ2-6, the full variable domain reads KAGVTQTPRYLIKTRGQQVTLSCSPISGHRSVSWYQQTPGQGLQFLFEYFSETQRNKGNFPGRFSGRQFSNSRSEMNVSTLELGDSALYLCASSPGQVLSGANVLTFGAGSRLTVL.

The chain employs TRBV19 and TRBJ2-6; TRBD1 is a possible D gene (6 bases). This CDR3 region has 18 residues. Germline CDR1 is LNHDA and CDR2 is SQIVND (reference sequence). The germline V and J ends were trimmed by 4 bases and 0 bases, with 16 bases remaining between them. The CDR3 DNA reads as TGTGCCAGTAGTACAACCGGGACAACTTTCTCTGGGGCCAACGTCCTGACTTTC. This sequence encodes CASSTTGTTFSGANVLTF.

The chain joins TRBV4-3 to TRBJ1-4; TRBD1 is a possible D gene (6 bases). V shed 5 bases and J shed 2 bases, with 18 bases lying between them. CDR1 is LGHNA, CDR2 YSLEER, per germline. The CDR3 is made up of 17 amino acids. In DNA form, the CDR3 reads TGCGCCAGCAGCAAGAGGGGCAGGGGTTATACTAATGAAAAACTGTTTTTT. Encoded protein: CASSKRGRGYTNEKLFF.

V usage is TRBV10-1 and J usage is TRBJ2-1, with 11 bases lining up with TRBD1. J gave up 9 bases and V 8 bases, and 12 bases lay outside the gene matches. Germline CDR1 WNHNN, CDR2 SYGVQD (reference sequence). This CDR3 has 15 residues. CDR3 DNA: TGCGCCAGCTCAGGGCGTGGACAGGGGGCAATTGAGCAGTTCTTC. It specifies CASSGRGQGAIEQFF.

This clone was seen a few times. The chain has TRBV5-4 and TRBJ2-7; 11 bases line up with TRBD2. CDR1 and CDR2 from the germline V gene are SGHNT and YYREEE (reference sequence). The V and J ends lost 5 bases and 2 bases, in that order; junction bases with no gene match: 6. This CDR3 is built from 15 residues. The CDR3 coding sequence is TGTGCCAGCAGTCCCGGGACTAGCGGACCCTACGAGCAGTACTTC. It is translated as CASSPGTSGPYEQYF.

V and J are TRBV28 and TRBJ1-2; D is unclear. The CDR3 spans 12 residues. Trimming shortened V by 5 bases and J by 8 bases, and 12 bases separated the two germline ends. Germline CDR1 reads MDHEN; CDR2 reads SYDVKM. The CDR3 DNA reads TGTGCCAGCAGTGCCACCCCAAGGGGCTACACCTTC. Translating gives CASSATPRGYTF.

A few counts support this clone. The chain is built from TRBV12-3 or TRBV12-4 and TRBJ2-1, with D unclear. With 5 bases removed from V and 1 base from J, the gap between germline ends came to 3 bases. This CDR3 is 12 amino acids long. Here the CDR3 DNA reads TGTGCCAGCAGTGGGTCCTACAATGAGCAGTTCTTC. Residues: CASSGSYNEQFF.

CDR3 sequence: CASSLVGGWFGEKLFF. The CDR3 nucleotides are TGTGCCAGCAGCTTAGTTGGGGGCTGGTTTGGTGAAAAACTGTTTTTT. This sequence joins TRBV7-2 and TRBJ1-4; TRBD1 is a possible D gene (6 bases). Germline V gives CDR1 SGHTA, CDR2 FQGNSA. The CDR3 loop spans 16 amino acids. V was clipped by 1 base and J by 7 bases, with 16 bases between them.

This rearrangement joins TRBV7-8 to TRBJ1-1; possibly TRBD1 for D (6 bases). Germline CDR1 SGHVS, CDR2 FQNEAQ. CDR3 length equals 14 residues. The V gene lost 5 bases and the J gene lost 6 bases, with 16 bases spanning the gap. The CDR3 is CASSAPRGVAEAFF. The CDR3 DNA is TGTGCCAGCAGCGCCCCAAGGGGGGTGGCTGAAGCTTTCTTT.

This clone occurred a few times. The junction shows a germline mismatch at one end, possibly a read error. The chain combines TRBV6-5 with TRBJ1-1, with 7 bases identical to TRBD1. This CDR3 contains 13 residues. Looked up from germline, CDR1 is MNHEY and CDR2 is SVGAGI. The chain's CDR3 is CASRLQGNSEAFF. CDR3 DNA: TGTGCCAGCAGATTACAGGGGAACTCTGAAGCTTTCTTT.

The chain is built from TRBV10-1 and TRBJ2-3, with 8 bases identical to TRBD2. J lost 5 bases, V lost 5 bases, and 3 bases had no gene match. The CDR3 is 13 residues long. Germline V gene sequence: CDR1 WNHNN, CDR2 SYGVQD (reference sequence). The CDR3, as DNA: TGCGCCAGCAGTAGCGGGAGCGGAGATACGCAGTATTTT. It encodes CASSSGSGDTQYF.

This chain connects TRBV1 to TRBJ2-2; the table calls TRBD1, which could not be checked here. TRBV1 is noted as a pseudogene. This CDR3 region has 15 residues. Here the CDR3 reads CTSGSDRVGTGELFF. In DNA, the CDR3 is TGCACCAGCGGCTCTGACAGGGTTGGAACCGGGGAGCTGTTTTTT.

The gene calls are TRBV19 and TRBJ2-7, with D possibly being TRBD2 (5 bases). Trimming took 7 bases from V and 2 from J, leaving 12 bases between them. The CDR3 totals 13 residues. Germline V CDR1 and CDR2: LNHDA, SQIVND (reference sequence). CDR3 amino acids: CASTSFGTYEQYF. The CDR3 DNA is TGTGCCAGTACCTCTTTCGGGACCTACGAGCAGTACTTC.

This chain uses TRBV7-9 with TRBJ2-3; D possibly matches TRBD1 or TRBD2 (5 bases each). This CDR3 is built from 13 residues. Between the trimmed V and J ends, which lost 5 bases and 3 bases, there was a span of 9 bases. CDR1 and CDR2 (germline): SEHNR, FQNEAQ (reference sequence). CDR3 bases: TGTGCCAGCAGCGGGGGACCGACAGATACGCAGTATTTT. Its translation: CASSGGPTDTQYF.

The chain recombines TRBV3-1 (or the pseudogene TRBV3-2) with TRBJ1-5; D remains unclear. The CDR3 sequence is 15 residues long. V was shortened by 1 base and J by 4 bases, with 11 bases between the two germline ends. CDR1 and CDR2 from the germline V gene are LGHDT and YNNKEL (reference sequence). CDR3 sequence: CASSQVETGNQPQHF. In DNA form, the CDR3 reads TGTGCCAGCAGCCAAGTTGAGACGGGGAATCAGCCCCAGCATTTT.

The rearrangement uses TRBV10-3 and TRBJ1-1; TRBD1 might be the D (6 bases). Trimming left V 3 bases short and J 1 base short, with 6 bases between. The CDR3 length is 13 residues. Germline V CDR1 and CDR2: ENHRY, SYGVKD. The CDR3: CAISEQGNTEAFF. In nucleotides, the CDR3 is TGTGCCATCAGTGAACAGGGGAACACTGAAGCTTTCTTT.

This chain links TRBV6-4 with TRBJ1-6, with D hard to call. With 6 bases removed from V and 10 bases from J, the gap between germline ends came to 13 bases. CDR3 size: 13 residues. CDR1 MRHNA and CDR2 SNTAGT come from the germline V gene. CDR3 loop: CASSREARSPLHF. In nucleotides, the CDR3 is TGTGCCAGCAGCAGAGAGGCCAGATCACCCCTCCACTTT.

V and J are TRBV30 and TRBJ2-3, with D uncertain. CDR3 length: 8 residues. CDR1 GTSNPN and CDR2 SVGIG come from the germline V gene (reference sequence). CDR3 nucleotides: TGTCCCAGGAAGACGCAGTATTTT. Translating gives CPRKTQYF.

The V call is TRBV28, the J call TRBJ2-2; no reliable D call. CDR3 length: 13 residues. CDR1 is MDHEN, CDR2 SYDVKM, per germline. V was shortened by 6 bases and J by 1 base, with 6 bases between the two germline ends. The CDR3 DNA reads TGTGCCAGCAGCGACTTGAACACCGGGGAGCTGTTTTTT. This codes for CASSDLNTGELFF.

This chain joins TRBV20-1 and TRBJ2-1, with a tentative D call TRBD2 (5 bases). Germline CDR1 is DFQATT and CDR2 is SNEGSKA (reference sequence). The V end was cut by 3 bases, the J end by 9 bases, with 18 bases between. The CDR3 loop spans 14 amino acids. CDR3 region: CSASNTVGELEQFF. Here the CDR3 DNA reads TGCAGTGCTAGTAACACAGTGGGAGAGCTTGAGCAGTTCTTC.